The 25 T cell receptor beta chains in this list originate from one sample, sequenced in a study of tumor-infiltrating lymphocytes in localized non-small cell lung cancer (dated by TCRdb to the early 2020s). Libraries were prepared through the immunoSEQ multiplex PCR assay. TCRdb obtained this table from immuneACCESS and retained in-frame rearrangements with V and J assigned. These tables miss some clones; where compared with another copy, unresolved V genes account for less than half of the shortfall, and the remainder is unexplained. The sample table holds 15,000 to 20,000 clones, of which just under 80% were seen once. The top ten constitute around 4.9% of the sample. Sequencing was carried out using lung tumor tissue. Receptors originate from a human donor with non-small cell lung cancer.

The chain employs TRBV5-5 and TRBJ2-1; D is possibly TRBD2 (6 bases). V dropped 7 bases and J dropped 0 bases, with 11 bases sitting between them. CDR3 length equals 14 residues. CDR1 and CDR2 (germline): SGHKS, YYEKEE (reference sequence). The CDR3: CASWDGSSYNEQFF. For the CDR3, the DNA is TGTGCCAGCTGGGACGGGAGCTCCTACAATGAGCAGTTCTTC.

The chain couples TRBV28 to TRBJ1-2; 10 bases fit TRBD1. Trimming removed 6 bases from V and 7 bases from J; junction bases left unmatched: 8. The CDR3 spans 14 residues. The germline gives CDR1 MDHEN, CDR2 SYDVKM. CDR3 DNA sequence: TGTGCCAGCAGCACTCTTGGGACAGGGGTTGGCTACACCTTC. It encodes CASSTLGTGVGYTF.

V usage is TRBV19 and J usage is TRBJ2-7, with D perhaps given as TRBD1 or TRBD2 (5 bases each). Germline V gene data show CDR1 as LNHDA and CDR2 as SQIVND (reference sequence). Trimming pared 6 bases from V and 0 bases from J, leaving 9 bases between. The CDR3 covers 13 residues. In DNA form, the CDR3 reads TGTGCCAGTAGGGCAGGGAGCTCCTACGAGCAGTACTTC. As protein: CASRAGSSYEQYF.

The CDR3 DNA reads as TGTGCCAGCTCACCTTACCGACAGGGGCAAGAGACCCAGTACTTC. Its translation: CASSPYRQGQETQYF. The chain joins TRBV18 to TRBJ2-5; 8 bases fit TRBD1. The germline V gene encodes CDR1 KGHSH and CDR2 LQKENI. With 3 bases clipped from V and 2 bases from J, the junction kept 5 bases outside the gene matches. The CDR3 consists of 15 residues.

This chain links TRBV7-9 with TRBJ1-5, with a weak D call TRBD1 (6 bases). In germline, CDR1 is SEHNR, CDR2 FQNEAQ (reference sequence). V gave up 4 bases and J gave up 4 bases, with 11 bases separating them. The CDR3 contains 14 residues. CDR3 DNA sequence: TGTGCCAGCAGCTCCGGGACAAAAAATCAGCCCCAGCATTTT. Translating gives CASSSGTKNQPQHF.

The chain is built from TRBV5-6 and TRBJ2-7; 7 nucleotides agree with TRBD1. With V trimmed by 2 bases and J by 2 bases, 4 bases remained unmatched. The CDR3 loop spans 14 amino acids. Germline CDR1 and CDR2: SGHDT and YYEEEE. The CDR3 sequence: CASSLGQDAYEQYF. The CDR3 DNA reads as TGTGCCAGCAGCTTAGGACAGGACGCCTACGAGCAGTACTTC.

This clone was counted a few times. The rearrangement links TRBV6-1 to TRBJ1-5; 8 bases map to TRBD1. V trimming: 11 bases; J trimming: 7 bases; junction bases outside the gene matches: 10. CDR1 is MNHNS, CDR2 SASEGT, per germline. The CDR3 contains 13 residues. CDR3 nucleotides: TGTGCCGGCGCTTGGACAGGGCACCAGCCCCAGCATTTT. The encoded protein is CAGAWTGHQPQHF.

This clone was seen a single time. V gene TRBV4-2 combines with J gene TRBJ1-1; D is perhaps TRBD1 (5 bases). The V end was cut by 6 bases, the J end by 7 bases, with 15 bases between. The CDR3 has 13 residues. Germline lookup yields CDR1 LGHNA and CDR2 YNFKEQ. CDR3 residues: CASREGQGGEAFF. The CDR3 bases are TGTGCCAGCAGGGAGGGCCAGGGTGGTGAAGCTTTCTTT.

The chain uses TRBV27 and TRBJ2-3, with 10 bases that match TRBD2. The CDR3 length is 14 residues. Germline CDR1 MNHEY, CDR2 SMNVEV (reference sequence). V lost 7 bases and J lost 7; bases outside the gene matches: 8. CDR3 residues: CASKASGSLHTQYF. In DNA form, the CDR3 reads TGTGCCAGCAAGGCTAGCGGGAGTTTACATACGCAGTATTTT.

The V call is TRBV7-9, the J call TRBJ1-2; D unresolved. V was cut by 3 bases and J by 6 bases, with 17 bases left in between. Germline CDR1 reads SEHNR; CDR2 reads FQNEAQ (reference sequence). The CDR3 is 15 amino acids. CDR3 sequence: CASSFEPRQGNGYTF. The CDR3, as DNA: TGTGCCAGCAGCTTCGAACCCAGGCAAGGGAATGGCTACACCTTC.

This clone was detected only a few times. This sequence joins TRBV19 and TRBJ2-7; the match to TRBD2 covers 14 bases. Trimming removed 1 base from V and 3 bases from J; junction bases left unmatched: 2. This CDR3 region has 16 residues. Germline V lookup: CDR1 LNHDA, CDR2 SQIVND (reference sequence). CDR3 protein: CASSIAGLAGGYEQYF. The CDR3, as DNA: TGTGCCAGTAGTATAGCAGGACTAGCGGGAGGCTACGAGCAGTACTTC.

V gene TRBV7-2 combines with J gene TRBJ2-1; perhaps TRBD2 as D (6 bases). The germline V and J ends were trimmed by 2 bases and 10 bases, with 15 bases remaining between them. The CDR3 sequence is 14 residues long. The germline CDR1 and CDR2 sequences are SGHTA and FQGNSA. The CDR3 loop reads CASSLRLGGNEQFF. The CDR3 DNA reads as TGTGCCAGCAGCTTACGGTTGGGAGGTAACGAGCAGTTCTTC. Variable domain in full (rest from reference TRBV7-2 and TRBJ2-1): GAGVSQSPSNKVTEKGKDVELRCDPISGHTALYWYRQSLGQGLEFLIYFQGNSAPDKSGLPSDRFSAERTGGSVSTLTIQRTQQEDSAVYLCASSLRLGGNEQFFGPGTRLTVL.

A note on this clone: The sample contains more than one DNA sequence encoding this CDR3. CDR3 coding DNA: TGTGCCAGCTCGCCCGGGACGGATCCCTACGAGCAGTACTTC. It specifies CASSPGTDPYEQYF. The V call is TRBV18, the J call TRBJ2-7; tentatively, D is TRBD1 or TRBD2 (5 bases each). Germline V gives CDR1 KGHSH, CDR2 LQKENI. V was cut by 6 bases and J by 2 bases, with 14 bases left in between. The CDR3 is made up of 14 amino acids.

The J gene is TRBJ1-6, the V gene TRBV4-3; D is possibly TRBD1 (6 bases). The V and J ends lost 1 base and 0 bases respectively, with 13 bases between them. Germline values: CDR1 LGHNA, CDR2 YSLEER. The CDR3 length is 18 residues. DNA of the CDR3: TGCGCCAGCAGCCAAGGATCCCAGGGGAGCTCCTATAATTCACCCCTCCACTTT. Its protein product is CASSQGSQGSSYNSPLHF.

The chain links TRBV18 to TRBJ2-7; a possible D gene is TRBD2 (6 bases). This CDR3 region has 15 residues. Germline lookup yields CDR1 KGHSH and CDR2 LQKENI. V lost 0 bases and J 4 bases, leaving 13 bases between the germline ends. CDR3 sequence reads: CASSPPQGGGYEQYF. CDR3 sequence (DNA): TGTGCCAGCTCACCACCGCAGGGAGGAGGGTACGAGCAGTACTTC.

The chain recombines TRBV11-2 with TRBJ2-7; 11 nucleotides line up with TRBD2. From germline, CDR1 is SGHAT and CDR2 FQNNGV. The junction had 3 bases not matched to a gene; V was cut back by 5 bases and J by 3 bases. The CDR3 runs 14 residues. The CDR3 DNA reads TGTGCCAGCAGCACGGGACTAGCGGTCTACGAGCAGTACTTC. Translated: CASSTGLAVYEQYF.

By share, this clone counts as medium-sized. V usage is TRBV18 and J usage is TRBJ1-2; TRBD1 might be the D (6 bases). V was shortened by 5 bases and J by 3 bases, with 10 bases between the two germline ends. The CDR3 extends over 13 amino acids. From germline, CDR1 is KGHSH and CDR2 LQKENI. Written as DNA, the CDR3 is TGTGCCAGCTCAAGCAGGGGTGACTATGGCTACACCTTC. Translated, it gives CASSSRGDYGYTF.

CDR3 region: CAISQNQGITGNTIYF. CDR3 coding DNA: TGTGCCATCAGTCAAAATCAGGGAATAACTGGAAACACCATATATTTT. This chain joins TRBV10-3 and TRBJ1-3; D possibly corresponds to TRBD1 (5 bases). V lost 5 bases and J lost 2, with 16 bases in between. Germline CDR1 reads ENHRY; CDR2 reads SYGVKD. This CDR3 spans 16 amino acids.

By its share, this clone is large. This sequence joins TRBV6-1 and TRBJ2-7, with D maybe TRBD2 (5 bases). CDR1 is MNHNS, CDR2 SASEGT, per germline. This CDR3 region has 14 residues. Trimming removed 6 bases from V and 3 bases from J, with 15 bases in between. The CDR3 DNA sequence: TGTGCCAGCAGGCTGATAGGAGGCGTCTACGAGCAGTACTTC. It encodes CASRLIGGVYEQYF.

This clone was picked up a small number of times. The rearrangement links TRBV27 to TRBJ2-2; 10 positions match TRBD1. After removal of 5 bases from V and 3 bases from J, the junction contained 6 bases not matched to a gene. The CDR3 length is 16 residues. Germline assignment: CDR1 MNHEY and CDR2 SMNVEV (reference sequence). CDR3 in amino acids: CASSPQTGGYTGELFF. The CDR3, as DNA: TGTGCCAGCAGTCCCCAGACAGGGGGCTACACCGGGGAGCTGTTTTTT.

J is TRBJ2-3 and V is TRBV29-1, with 16 bases matching TRBD2. Germline V lookup: CDR1 SQVTM, CDR2 ANQGSEA. The CDR3 sequence is 14 residues long. The V and J ends lost 6 bases and 8 bases, in that order; junction bases with no gene match: 5. DNA of the CDR3: TGCAGCGTCGGGGGACTAGCGGGGGGGAGTACGCAGTATTTT. It encodes CSVGGLAGGSTQYF.

The V and J genes are TRBV9 and TRBJ2-3; possible D gene TRBD2, 5 bases. Germline V gene data show CDR1 as SGDLS and CDR2 as YYNGEE. This CDR3 has 15 amino acids. The germline V and J ends were trimmed by 0 bases and 3 bases, with 11 bases remaining between them. The CDR3 DNA is TGTGCCAGCAGCGTAGGTGTGGGCGGGACAGATACGCAGTATTTT. Its translation is CASSVGVGGTDTQYF.

A few counts support this clone. V is TRBV5-4 and J is TRBJ2-7; TRBD2 matches 11 bases. There are 15 residues in the CDR3. V shed 4 bases, J shed 0 bases, and the junction held 3 bases outside the gene matches. Germline V gene lookup returns CDR1 SGHNT and CDR2 YYREEE (reference sequence). DNA of the CDR3: TGTGCCAGCAGCCCAGGACTAGCGGGCTCCTACGAGCAGTACTTC. This sequence encodes CASSPGLAGSYEQYF.

Only one count was recorded for this clone. This chain connects TRBV7-9 to TRBJ2-3, with D possibly TRBD2 on 5 matching bases. The V gene lost 1 base and the J gene lost 0 bases, with 11 bases spanning the gap. In germline, CDR1 is SEHNR, CDR2 FQNEAQ (reference sequence). The CDR3 is 16 residues long. CDR3 loop: CASSLGAGPSTDTQYF. The CDR3 nucleotides read TGTGCCAGCAGCTTAGGTGCGGGTCCGAGCACAGATACGCAGTATTTT.

This rearrangement joins TRBV5-1 to TRBJ1-1, with 9 bases lining up with TRBD1. The CDR3 length is 15 residues. Trimming took 0 bases from V and 6 from J; bases not matched to a gene: 6. Germline CDR1 reads SGHRS; CDR2 reads YFSETQ. CDR3 sequence: CASSLDGDRVSEAFF. The DNA for the CDR3 is TGCGCCAGCAGCTTGGATGGGGACAGGGTTTCTGAAGCTTTCTTT.